This entry lists 8 T cell receptor beta chains sequenced from one sample in a study of CD8+ T cells in alopecia areata. Following RNA extraction, reverse transcription yielded cDNA that acted as the sequencing template. Only in-frame clones appear in the TCRdb table, and some are missing; sequencing was by immunoSEQ multiplex PCR. This sample has about 13,000 clones, with approximately 67% found just once. Indicated treatment: oral pan-JAK inhibitor, 5-10 mg twice daily. Lesional scalp tissue (obtained by punch biopsy) and peripheral blood were collected from alopecia areata patients. Material: skin, obtained at week 4, from a patient treated with tofacitinib. The receptors stem from a human donor with alopecia areata.

This chain connects TRBV16 to TRBJ1-5, with TRBD1 as a possible D gene (6 bases). CDR3 length: 16 amino acids. CDR1 is KGHSY and CDR2 is FQNENV in the germline V gene. The ends were cut back, 2 bases at V and 2 bases at J, with 13 bases in the middle. CDR3 sequence (DNA): TGTGCCAGCAGCCAAATCAGGGGCAATGGCAATCAGCCCCAGCATTTT. This translates into CASSQIRGNGNQPQHF.

V and J are TRBV7-7 and TRBJ2-7; possibly TRBD1 or TRBD2 for D (5 bases each). Germline V gene sequence: CDR1 SSHAT, CDR2 FNYEAQ (reference sequence). Trimming pared 5 bases from V and 0 bases from J, leaving 14 bases between. The CDR3 length is 15 residues. Here the CDR3 DNA reads TGTGCCAGCAGCACCAACCCGGGGACCTCCTACGAGCAGTACTTC. It translates to CASSTNPGTSYEQYF.

The chain employs TRBV19 and TRBJ1-1; D gene unclear. V was cut by 2 bases and J by 1 base, with 8 bases left in between. The CDR3 totals 14 residues. Germline CDR1 and CDR2: LNHDA and SQIVND (reference sequence). CDR3 region: CASSIRKENTEAFF. CDR3 sequence (DNA): TGTGCCAGTAGTATACGGAAAGAGAACACTGAAGCTTTCTTT.

The genes are TRBV6-5 and TRBJ1-1; D is ambiguous. V was shortened by 5 bases and J by 0 bases, with 7 bases between the two germline ends. Germline CDR1 MNHEY, CDR2 SVGAGI. CDR3 length: 13 amino acids. For the CDR3, the DNA is TGTGCCAGCAGTCTTCAGGTGAACACTGAAGCTTTCTTT. Translated, it gives CASSLQVNTEAFF.

V and J are TRBV19 and TRBJ1-5, with unresolved D. This CDR3 has 13 amino acids. V was pared by 10 bases and J by 5 bases, with 15 bases between. The germline CDR1 and CDR2 sequences are LNHDA and SQIVND (reference sequence). This CDR3 is CATTRGIHQPQHF. CDR3 nucleotide sequence: TGTGCCACGACTCGAGGGATTCATCAGCCCCAGCATTTT.

The chain combines TRBV6-6 with TRBJ2-1; 7 bases are a match to TRBD1. J gave up 2 bases and V 6 bases, and 10 bases lay outside the gene matches. Germline V lookup: CDR1 MNHNY, CDR2 SVGAGI (reference sequence). CDR3 size: 16 residues. The CDR3 region has the DNA TGTGCCAGCAGGGGACCGACAGGGTTCACCTACAATGAGCAGTTCTTC. Protein product: CASRGPTGFTYNEQFF.

This chain uses TRBV29-1 with TRBJ1-1, with a tentative D call TRBD1 (5 bases). The CDR3 length is 13 residues. CDR1 is SQVTM, CDR2 ANQGSEA, per germline. With 7 bases removed from V and 6 bases from J, the gap between germline ends came to 18 bases. In nucleotides, the CDR3 is TGCAGCGCTACCCGACAGTCCGGCTCTGAAGCTTTCTTT. Its protein is CSATRQSGSEAFF.

The chain has TRBV6-5 and TRBJ2-4; 12 bases fit TRBD2. Trimming cost V 4 bases and J 15 bases; bases outside gene matches: 7. From germline, CDR1 is MNHEY and CDR2 SVGAGI. The CDR3 runs to 13 residues. CDR3: CASSSGTSGPGYF. The CDR3, as DNA: TGTGCCAGCAGTTCCGGGACTAGCGGGCCGGGGTACTTC.